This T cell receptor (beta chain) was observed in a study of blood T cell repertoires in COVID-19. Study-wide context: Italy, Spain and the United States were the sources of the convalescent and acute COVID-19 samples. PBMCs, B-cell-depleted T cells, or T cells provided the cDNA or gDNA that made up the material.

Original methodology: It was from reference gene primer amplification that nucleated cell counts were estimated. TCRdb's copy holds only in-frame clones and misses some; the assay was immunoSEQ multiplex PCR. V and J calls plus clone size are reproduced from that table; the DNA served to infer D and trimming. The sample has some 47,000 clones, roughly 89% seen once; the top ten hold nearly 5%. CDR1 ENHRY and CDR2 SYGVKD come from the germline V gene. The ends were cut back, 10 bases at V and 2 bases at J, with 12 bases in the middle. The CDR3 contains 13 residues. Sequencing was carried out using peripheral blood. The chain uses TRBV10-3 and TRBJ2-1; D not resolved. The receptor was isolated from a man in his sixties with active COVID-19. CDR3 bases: TGTGCCAGCGAGGATATTACCTACAATGAGCAGTTCTTC. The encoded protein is CASEDITYNEQFF.